The 15 T cell receptor beta chains listed next were all sequenced from one sample in a study of cytotoxic CD8 clonotypes in ibrutinib-treated CLL. Assay: immunoSEQ multiplex PCR; the TCRdb copy retains only in-frame clones and omits some. The data contain over 70,000 clones, around 84% of them singletons. Here the sequenced sample was PBMCs, taken before ibrutinib treatment. The receptor set was obtained from a human donor with chronic lymphocytic leukemia.

The J gene is TRBJ2-7, the V gene TRBV7-9, with a possible D match to TRBD2 (5 bases). CDR3 length equals 15 residues. V was clipped by 4 bases and J by 0 bases, with 13 bases between them. The germline CDR1 and CDR2 sequences are SEHNR and FQNEAQ (reference sequence). This CDR3 is CASSSPGVSSYEQYF. DNA for the CDR3: TGTGCCAGCAGCTCGCCCGGGGTTAGCTCCTACGAGCAGTACTTC.

The genes are TRBV5-1 and TRBJ2-5; D is uncertain. From germline, CDR1 is SGHRS and CDR2 YFSETQ. This CDR3 region has 12 residues. V was cut by 0 bases and J by 4 bases, with 4 bases left in between. This chain's CDR3 is CASSLDGETQYF. Written as DNA, the CDR3 is TGCGCCAGCAGCTTGGACGGAGAGACCCAGTACTTC.

The chain recombines TRBV19 with TRBJ2-7; 7 bases fit TRBD1. Trimming took 3 bases from V and 1 from J; bases not matched to a gene: 6. The CDR3 extends over 15 amino acids. Germline V gene data show CDR1 as LNHDA and CDR2 as SQIVND (reference sequence). CDR3 in amino acids: CASSMSGQASYEQYF. CDR3 DNA: TGTGCCAGTAGTATGTCTGGACAGGCGTCCTACGAGCAGTACTTC.

CDR3 region: CAISEQGAYEQYF. CDR3 nucleotides: TGTGCCATCAGTGAACAGGGAGCCTACGAGCAGTACTTC. V and J are TRBV10-3 and TRBJ2-7, with TRBD1 as a possible D gene (6 bases). CDR3 size: 13 residues. Trimming shortened V by 3 bases and J by 2 bases, and 8 bases separated the two germline ends. Germline lookup yields CDR1 ENHRY and CDR2 SYGVKD.

V and J are TRBV13 and TRBJ1-2; maybe TRBD1 (5 bases). The CDR3 consists of 13 residues. CDR1 PRHDT and CDR2 FYEKMQ come from the germline V gene (reference sequence). Between the trimmed V and J ends, which lost 5 bases and 8 bases, there was a span of 15 bases. CDR3 in amino acids: CASSLPQVLGYTF. In DNA, the CDR3 is TGTGCCAGCAGCCTCCCACAGGTTCTGGGCTACACCTTC.

The V and J genes are TRBV27 and TRBJ2-7; 9 bases match TRBD2. Germline lookup yields CDR1 MNHEY and CDR2 SMNVEV (reference sequence). J lost 2 bases, V lost 5 bases, and 4 bases had no gene match. The CDR3 is made up of 14 amino acids. The CDR3, as DNA: TGTGCCAGCAGTGTACTAGCGGGCCCCTACGAGCAGTACTTC. It is translated as CASSVLAGPYEQYF.

V and J are TRBV19 and TRBJ1-1; D might be TRBD1 (5 bases). Trimming stripped 3 bases from V and 4 bases from J, with 12 bases between. The germline V gene has CDR1 LNHDA and CDR2 SQIVND (reference sequence). The CDR3 consists of 14 residues. The CDR3 sequence: CASSIIAGPTEAFF. The CDR3 region has the DNA TGTGCCAGTAGTATCATAGCGGGGCCCACTGAAGCTTTCTTT.

V usage is TRBV11-2 and J usage is TRBJ2-7; TRBD2 matches at 8 bases. Germline-derived CDR1 and CDR2 are SGHAT and FQNNGV. The CDR3 runs to 16 residues. The trim removed 1 base at V and 1 base at J, leaving 6 bases unmatched. In DNA form, the CDR3 reads TGTGCCAGCAGCTTAGTAGGACTAGCTTTATCCTACGAGCAGTACTTC. Protein: CASSLVGLALSYEQYF.

This chain uses TRBV27 with TRBJ2-7, with TRBD2 matching 11 bases. Trimming removed 5 bases from V and 7 bases from J; junction bases left unmatched: 4. The V gene's germline CDR1 is MNHEY and CDR2 SMNVEV (reference sequence). The CDR3 length is 13 residues. The CDR3 coding sequence is TGTGCCAGCAGTCCGGGACTAGCGGCAGAGCAGTACTTC. Encoded protein: CASSPGLAAEQYF.

The DNA of the CDR3 is TGTGCCAGCAGTGAAGTCCGAGGCAGCTATGGCTACACCTTC. This codes for CASSEVRGSYGYTF. This chain connects TRBV2 to TRBJ1-2; no definite D call. The CDR3 runs 14 residues. Germline V gives CDR1 SNHLY, CDR2 FYNNEI. The ends were cut back, 1 base at V and 4 bases at J, with 10 bases in the middle.

CDR3: CASSYGLATDTQYF. In DNA, the CDR3 is TGCGCCAGCAGCTATGGGCTTGCAACAGATACGCAGTATTTT. The chain is built from TRBV5-1 and TRBJ2-3; D not resolved. This CDR3 contains 14 residues. Looked up from germline, CDR1 is SGHRS and CDR2 is YFSETQ. V lost 3 bases, J lost 3 bases, and 11 bases lay in between.

The V and J genes are TRBV6-5 and TRBJ1-5; 7 nucleotides agree with TRBD1. The CDR3 is 15 residues long. In germline, CDR1 is MNHEY, CDR2 SVGAGI. The trim removed 5 bases at V and 7 bases at J, leaving 11 bases unmatched. The CDR3 coding sequence is TGTGCCAGCAGTCTGACAGGGACGCCTGGGCAGCCCCAGCATTTT. Translated: CASSLTGTPGQPQHF.

This chain links TRBV5-4 with TRBJ2-2; D is perhaps TRBD2 (6 bases). The germline CDR1 and CDR2 sequences are SGHNT and YYREEE (reference sequence). The CDR3 has 16 amino acids. With 4 bases removed from V and 1 base from J, the gap between germline ends came to 14 bases. CDR3 DNA: TGTGCCAGCAGCCCCCTGGGGGGAGGGAACACCGGGGAGCTGTTTTTT. The encoded protein is CASSPLGGGNTGELFF. The variable domain in full, completed from reference TRBV5-4 and TRBJ2-2, reads ETGVTQSPTHLIKTRGQQVTLRCSSQSGHNTVSWYQQALGQGPQFIFQYYREEENGRGNFPPRFSGLQFPNYSSELNVNALELDDSALYLCASSPLGGGNTGELFFGEGSRLTVL.

On this clone itself: At the DNA level, this CDR3 is encoded by other sequences in the same sample as well. This sequence joins TRBV2 and TRBJ1-5; D gene ambiguous. The CDR3 loop spans 14 amino acids. Germline V lookup: CDR1 SNHLY, CDR2 FYNNEI. The V and J ends lost 6 bases and 0 bases respectively, with 9 bases between them. The CDR3 nucleotides are TGTGCCAGCAGCCGGCTGAATAGCAATCAGCCCCAGCATTTT. Translating gives CASSRLNSNQPQHF. Filled out from reference TRBV2 and TRBJ1-5, the complete variable domain reads EPEVTQTPSHQVTQMGQEVILRCVPISNHLYFYWYRQILGQKVEFLVSFYNNEISEKSEIFDDQFSVERPDGSNFTLKIRSTKLEDSAMYFCASSRLNSNQPQHFGDGTRLSIL.

This clone was seen many times. This sequence joins TRBV28 and TRBJ2-4; 9 bases align to TRBD2. With 4 bases clipped from V and 3 bases from J, the junction kept 10 bases outside the gene matches. The CDR3 runs 17 residues. In germline, CDR1 is MDHEN, CDR2 SYDVKM. This chain's CDR3 is CASSSAGGRFDKNIQYF. CDR3 nucleotides: TGTGCCAGCAGTTCAGCGGGAGGTCGTTTTGACAAAAACATTCAGTACTTC.